Following are 21 T cell receptor beta chains from one sample sequenced in a study of monozygotic twins with inflammatory bowel disease. TCRdb reprocessed the 5' RACE reads and reports one entry per CDR3 protein, with no DNA. This sample's table has 150,000 to 200,000 distinct CDR3 sequences. Sequences were obtained from blood. The receptors here all came from a human donor with ulcerative colitis or Crohn's disease, or a healthy co-twin of an affected twin (not recorded which).

The V call is TRBV7-2, the J call TRBJ1-2; the TCRdb D gene call, TRBD1, has no DNA to confirm it. The germline V gene has CDR1 SGHTA and CDR2 FQGNSA. This CDR3 contains 14 residues. The CDR3 loop reads CASSPTGFPSGYTF.

The chain uses TRBV20-1 and TRBJ2-1; TCRdb indicates TRBD2, and absent DNA this call remains unverified. The length of the CDR3 is 15 residues. Germline-derived CDR1 and CDR2 are DFQATT and SNEGSKA (reference sequence). The CDR3 spells CSAVPLRETYNEQFF.

The chain carries TRBV5-4 and TRBJ1-6. Germline CDR1 and CDR2: SGHNT and YYREEE (reference sequence). The CDR3 has 18 residues. This chain's CDR3 is CASSLRTFRSSYNSPLHF.

This rearrangement joins TRBV6-5 to TRBJ1-5. Germline V CDR1 and CDR2: MNHEY, SVGAGI. The CDR3 spans 15 residues. CDR3 amino acids: CASSYRHDSNQPQHF.

CDR3 sequence reads: CASSLGHGGGDQPQHF. V and J are TRBV5-1 and TRBJ1-5; TCRdb designates TRBD1, a call that cannot be tested without DNA. The CDR3 runs 16 residues. From germline, CDR1 is SGHRS and CDR2 YFSETQ.

The rearrangement links TRBV6-2 or TRBV6-3 to TRBJ2-1; the D gene TCRdb calls, TRBD1, cannot be checked with no DNA. The germline gives CDR1 MNHEY, CDR2 SVGEGT. CDR3 size: 15 residues. The CDR3 protein is CASSYGPGQGTEHFF.

CDR3: CSVERQGRPISYTF. The V gene is TRBV29-1, the J gene TRBJ1-2; TCRdb proposes TRBD1, but this gene call is untestable without DNA. Germline lookup yields CDR1 SQVTM and CDR2 ANQGSEA. This CDR3 has 14 amino acids. Looking up the rest from reference TRBV29-1 and TRBJ1-2 gives the full variable domain: SAVISQKPSRDICQRGTSLTIQCQVDSQVTMMFWYRQQPGQSLTLIATANQGSEATYESGFVIDKFPISRPNLTFSTLTVSNMSPEDSSIYLCSVERQGRPISYTFGSGTRLTVV.

The chain employs TRBV10-1 and TRBJ2-3; there is no DNA to check the TCRdb D call of TRBD1. The germline gives CDR1 WNHNN, CDR2 SYGVQD (reference sequence). The CDR3 length is 14 residues. The CDR3: CASSYSGGGRTQYF.

This CDR3 reads CASSLVQGGAGGYTF. The chain uses TRBV7-2 and TRBJ1-2; TCRdb outputs TRBD1, but without DNA this stays unchecked. Per the germline V gene, CDR1 is SGHTA and CDR2 is FQGNSA. The CDR3 has 15 residues. Full variable domain (rest looked up from reference TRBV7-2 and TRBJ1-2): GAGVSQSPSNKVTEKGKDVELRCDPISGHTALYWYRQSLGQGLEFLIYFQGNSAPDKSGLPSDRFSAERTGGSVSTLTIQRTQQEDSAVYLCASSLVQGGAGGYTFGSGTRLTVV.

V gene TRBV5-8 combines with J gene TRBJ1-5; TCRdb lists TRBD1, though no DNA is available to test this call. This CDR3 comprises 14 residues. Germline V gene sequence: CDR1 SGHTS, CDR2 YDEGEE. This CDR3 reads CASSLVWGGQPQHF.

This sequence joins TRBV2 and TRBJ2-5; there is no DNA to check the TCRdb D call of TRBD2. Germline assignment: CDR1 SNHLY and CDR2 FYNNEI. The CDR3 covers 16 residues. The CDR3 sequence: CASSTGLAGGMETQYF. Full variable domain (remainder filled in from reference TRBV2 and TRBJ2-5): EPEVTQTPSHQVTQMGQEVILRCVPISNHLYFYWYRQILGQKVEFLVSFYNNEISEKSEIFDDQFSVERPDGSNFTLKIRSTKLEDSAMYFCASSTGLAGGMETQYFGPGTRLLVL.

The genes are TRBV7-9 and TRBJ1-1; TCRdb indicates TRBD1, and absent DNA this call remains unverified. The CDR3 consists of 16 residues. Germline V lookup: CDR1 SEHNR, CDR2 FQNEAQ (reference sequence). The CDR3 loop is CASSLRGTGLGTEAFF.

The rearrangement uses TRBV20-1 and TRBJ2-3; the D gene TCRdb calls, TRBD2, cannot be checked with no DNA. This CDR3 comprises 16 residues. Germline V lookup: CDR1 DFQATT, CDR2 SNEGSKA (reference sequence). CDR3 region: CSARVGLAGAGDTQYF.

The chain carries TRBV5-5 and TRBJ1-2. This CDR3 has 13 residues. Germline values: CDR1 SGHKS, CDR2 YYEKEE (reference sequence). CDR3 protein: CASSLGNSDGYTF. The entire variable domain, with the rest obtained from reference TRBV5-5 and TRBJ1-2, is as follows: DAGVTQSPTHLIKTRGQQVTLRCSPISGHKSVSWYQQVLGQGPQFIFQYYEKEERGRGNFPDRFSARQFPNYSSELNVNALLLGDSALYLCASSLGNSDGYTFGSGTRLTVV.

V gene TRBV6-1 combines with J gene TRBJ1-2; TCRdb's D call of TRBD1 is untestable without DNA. This CDR3 spans 13 amino acids. Germline-derived CDR1 and CDR2 are MNHNS and SASEGT. Here the CDR3 reads CASRQGINDGYTF.

V usage is TRBV27 and J usage is TRBJ2-3. The V gene's germline CDR1 is MNHEY and CDR2 SMNVEV (reference sequence). The CDR3 is 16 amino acids. The CDR3: CASSFRLGSGTDTQYF.

The rearrangement uses TRBV16 and TRBJ1-2; TCRdb proposes TRBD1, but this gene call is untestable without DNA. Per germline, CDR1 KGHSY and CDR2 FQNENV. This CDR3 region has 14 residues. This CDR3 is CASRPSGGGSGYTF.

V and J are TRBV10-3 and TRBJ2-2; TCRdb returns TRBD1, unconfirmable since there is no DNA. The CDR3 covers 16 residues. Germline loops: CDR1 ENHRY, CDR2 SYGVKD. CDR3 residues: CAISSRGAGGTGELFF.

The chain's CDR3 is CASSRDRDSLGEQYF. The chain recombines TRBV4-3 with TRBJ2-7; the D call from TCRdb, TRBD1, cannot be confirmed without DNA. The germline V gene has CDR1 LGHNA and CDR2 YSLEER. The CDR3 loop spans 15 amino acids.

The V and J genes are TRBV7-3 and TRBJ2-1; checking the TCRdb D call of TRBD1 is not possible without DNA. CDR1 is SGHTA and CDR2 is FQGTGA in the germline V gene. This CDR3 contains 13 residues. The CDR3 loop is CASSYGTYNEQFF.

The chain couples TRBV20-1 to TRBJ2-1; checking the TCRdb D call of TRBD2 is not possible without DNA. The CDR3 has 15 amino acids. Looked up from germline, CDR1 is DFQATT and CDR2 is SNEGSKA (reference sequence). CDR3 in amino acids: CSARTSGAWGNEQFF.